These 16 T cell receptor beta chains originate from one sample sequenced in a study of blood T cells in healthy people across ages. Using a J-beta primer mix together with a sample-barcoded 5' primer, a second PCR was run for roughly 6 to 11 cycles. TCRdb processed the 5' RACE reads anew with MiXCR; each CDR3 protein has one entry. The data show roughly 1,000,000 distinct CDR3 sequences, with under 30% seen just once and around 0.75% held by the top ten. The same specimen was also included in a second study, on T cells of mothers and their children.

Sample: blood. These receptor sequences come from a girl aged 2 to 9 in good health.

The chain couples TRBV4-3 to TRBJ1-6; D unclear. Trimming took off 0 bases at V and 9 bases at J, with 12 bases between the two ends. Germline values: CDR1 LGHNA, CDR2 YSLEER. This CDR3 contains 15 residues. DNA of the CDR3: TGCGCCAGCAGCCAAGATCGCGCTTCTTCTTCACCCCTCCACTTT. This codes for CASSQDRASSSPLHF.

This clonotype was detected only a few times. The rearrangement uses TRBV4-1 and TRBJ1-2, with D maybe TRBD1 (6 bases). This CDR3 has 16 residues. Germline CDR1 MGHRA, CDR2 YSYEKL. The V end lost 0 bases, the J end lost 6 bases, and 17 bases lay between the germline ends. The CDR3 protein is CASSQEVGGDADGYTF. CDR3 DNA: TGCGCCAGCAGCCAAGAGGTAGGGGGTGACGCGGATGGCTACACCTTC.

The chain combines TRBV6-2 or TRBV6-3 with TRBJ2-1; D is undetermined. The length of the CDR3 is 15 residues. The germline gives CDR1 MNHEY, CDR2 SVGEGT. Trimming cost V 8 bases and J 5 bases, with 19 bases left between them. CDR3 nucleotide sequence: TGTGCCAGCCCTAAGCCGGCTATGGAGAACAATGAGCAGTTCTTC. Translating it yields CASPKPAMENNEQFF.

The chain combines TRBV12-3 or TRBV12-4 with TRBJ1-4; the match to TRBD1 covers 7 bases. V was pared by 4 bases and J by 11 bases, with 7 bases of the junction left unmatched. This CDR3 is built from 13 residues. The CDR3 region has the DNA TGTGCCAGCAGTTGGACAGGAGTCGAGAAACTGTTTTTT. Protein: CASSWTGVEKLFF.

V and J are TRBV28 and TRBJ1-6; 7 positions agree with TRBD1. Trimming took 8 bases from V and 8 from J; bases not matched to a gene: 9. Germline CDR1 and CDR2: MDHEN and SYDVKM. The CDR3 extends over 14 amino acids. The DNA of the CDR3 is TGTGCCAGCGCCAGGGACAGTATTCATTCACCCCTCCACTTT. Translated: CASARDSIHSPLHF.

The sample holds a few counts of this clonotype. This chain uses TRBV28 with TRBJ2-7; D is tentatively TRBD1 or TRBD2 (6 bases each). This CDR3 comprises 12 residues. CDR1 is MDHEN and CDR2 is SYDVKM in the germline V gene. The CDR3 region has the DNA TGTGCTTGCGGGGACACCCGCTACGAGCAGTACTTC. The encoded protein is CACGDTRYEQYF.

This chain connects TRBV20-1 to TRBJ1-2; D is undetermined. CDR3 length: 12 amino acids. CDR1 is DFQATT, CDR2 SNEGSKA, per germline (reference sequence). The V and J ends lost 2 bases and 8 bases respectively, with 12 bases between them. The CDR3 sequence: CSARPPGGGYTF. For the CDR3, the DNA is TGCAGTGCTAGACCACCGGGCGGCGGCTACACCTTC.

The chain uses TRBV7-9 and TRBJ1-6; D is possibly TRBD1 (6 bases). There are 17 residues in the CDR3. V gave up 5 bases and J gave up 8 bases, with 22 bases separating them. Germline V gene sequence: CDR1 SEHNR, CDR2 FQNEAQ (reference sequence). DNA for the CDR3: TGTGCCAGCAGCAACCTTGACAGGATCGGTAGAGATTCACCCCTCCACTTT. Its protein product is CASSNLDRIGRDSPLHF. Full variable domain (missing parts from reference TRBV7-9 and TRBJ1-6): DTGVSQNPRHKITKRGQNVTFRCDPISEHNRLYWYRQTLGQGPEFLTYFQNEAQLEKSRLLSDRFSAERPKGSFSTLEIQRTEQGDSAMYLCASSNLDRIGRDSPLHFGNGTRLTVT.

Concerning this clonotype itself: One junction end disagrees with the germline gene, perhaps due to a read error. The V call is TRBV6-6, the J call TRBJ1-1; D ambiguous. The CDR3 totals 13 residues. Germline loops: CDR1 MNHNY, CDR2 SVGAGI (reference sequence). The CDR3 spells CASSYDENTEAFF. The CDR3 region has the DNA TGTGCCAGCAGTTACGACGAGAACACTGAAGCCTTCTTT.

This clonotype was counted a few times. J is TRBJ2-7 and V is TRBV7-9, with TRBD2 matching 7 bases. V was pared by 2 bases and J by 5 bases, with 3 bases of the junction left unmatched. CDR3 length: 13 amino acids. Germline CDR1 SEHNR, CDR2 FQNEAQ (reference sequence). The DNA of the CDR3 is TGTGCCAGCAGCTTAAGACTAGCTGACGAGCAGTACTTC. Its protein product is CASSLRLADEQYF.

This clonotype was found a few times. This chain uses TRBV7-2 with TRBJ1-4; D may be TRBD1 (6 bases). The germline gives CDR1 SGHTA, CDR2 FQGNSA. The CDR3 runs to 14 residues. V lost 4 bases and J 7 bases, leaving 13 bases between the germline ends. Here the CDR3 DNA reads TGTGCCAGCAGCTCGACAGGCTGGGCTGAAAAACTGTTTTTT. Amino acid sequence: CASSSTGWAEKLFF.

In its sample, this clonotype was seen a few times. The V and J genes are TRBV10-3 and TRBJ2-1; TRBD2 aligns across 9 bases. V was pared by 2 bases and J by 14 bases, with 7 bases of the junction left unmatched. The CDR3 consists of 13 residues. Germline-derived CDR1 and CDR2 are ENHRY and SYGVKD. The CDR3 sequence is CAISEGLAGIEFF. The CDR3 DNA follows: TGTGCCATCAGTGAGGGGCTAGCGGGGATAGAGTTCTTC.

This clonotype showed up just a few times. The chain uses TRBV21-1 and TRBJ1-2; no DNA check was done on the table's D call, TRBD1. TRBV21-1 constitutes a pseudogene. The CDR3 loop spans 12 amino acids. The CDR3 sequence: CPEGGQGYGYTF. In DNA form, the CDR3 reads TGTCCAGAAGGGGGACAGGGCTATGGCTACACCTTC.

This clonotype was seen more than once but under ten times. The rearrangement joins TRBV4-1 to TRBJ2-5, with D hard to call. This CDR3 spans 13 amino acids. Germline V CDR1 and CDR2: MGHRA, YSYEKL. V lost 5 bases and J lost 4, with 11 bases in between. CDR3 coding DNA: TGCGCCAGCAGCTTACGTTACGGAGAGACCCAGTACTTC. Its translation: CASSLRYGETQYF.

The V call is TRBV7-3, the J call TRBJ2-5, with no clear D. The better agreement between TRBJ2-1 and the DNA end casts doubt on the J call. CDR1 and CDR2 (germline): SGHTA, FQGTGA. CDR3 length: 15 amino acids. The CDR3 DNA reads TGTGCCAGCAGCTCCGGGTCTCGTATCGAGAGTGAGCAGTTCTTC. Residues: CASSSGSRIESEQFF.

This CDR3 is CSAGDSLNQPQHF. CDR3 nucleotide sequence: TGCAGCGCGGGGGACAGCCTCAATCAGCCCCAGCATTTT. The chain has TRBV29-1 and TRBJ1-5; 7 bases match TRBD1. Losses at the gene ends were 7 bases for V and 3 bases for J; bases not matched to a gene: 6. Germline CDR1 reads SQVTM; CDR2 reads ANQGSEA. The CDR3 spans 13 residues.